The text below deals with one T cell receptor (beta chain). The specificity of this receptor is unknown. No much larger clone exists at a distance of one base, and base qualities are not known. This sample is drawn from a study of OX40 agonist ivuxolimab in advanced cancers. With respect to the entire study: The costimulatory receptor OX40 (CD134) was targeted by ivuxolimab, a fully human IgG2 agonistic monoclonal antibody. Intravenous ivuxolimab was administered to patients every 2 weeks at six dose levels: 0.01, 0.1, 0.3, 1.5, 3 and 10 mg/kg. Of the 50 to 55 dose-escalation patients, hepatocellular carcinoma was present in 19, melanoma in around 15, renal cell carcinoma in 9 and head and neck cancer in 9. In the dose-escalation cohort, 82.7% of patients were male, and the mean age was roughly 60 years, with a range of about 20 to 79. Patients were allowed to have had prior anti-PD-1, anti-PD-L1 or anti-CTLA-4 therapy, and roughly two fifths of the dose-escalation patients had been treated with checkpoint inhibitors. Partial responses were achieved by three dose-escalation patients, of whom one had hepatocellular carcinoma and two had cutaneous melanoma. The point of sequencing TCRbeta in the periphery was to test whether ivuxolimab changed TCR sequence diversity and drove clonal T-cell expansion. The paper covers the monotherapy dose-escalation part of the phase I ivuxolimab trial, which included N ≈ 50 patients.

V loses 6 bases of germline sequence and J loses 2 bases, and the interval between the two ends is 11 bases. There are 14 amino acids in the CDR3, from cysteine to phenylalanine inclusive. The DNA shown is the 42-base CDR3, in frame from base 1. CDR1 and CDR2 (MNHEY, SMNVEV) derive from the germline V gene (reference sequence). To sequence the TCRbeta CDR3 region, genomic DNA was isolated from the sorted cells. The immunoSEQ Assay was used for sequencing of TCRbeta CDR3 regions. Entries here come from immuneACCESS through TCRdb and include only in-frame sequences with V and J called. Some clones fail to appear in such tables; in the studies checked, an unresolved V gene covers under half of the shortfall, and the cause of the remainder is unknown. This sample gives around 100,000 clones in total; about 96% of them show up just once. The ten most abundant clones make up around 2% of the sample. What the research found in general, with its limitations: Antigen specificity was not determined for the clonally expanded peripheral T cells. Partial responders in the 0.1-3.0 mg/kg groups had among the lowest normalized peripheral clonal expansion, especially among CD8+ T cells. Low levels of normalized T-cell clonal expansion were also seen in some patients who did not respond. On average, CD8+ T cells showed more expanded clones than CD4+ T cells after ivuxolimab. At doses of 0.1 to 3.0 mg/kg, clonal expansion of both CD4+ and CD8+ T cells in blood was seen between baseline and week 6.

Patients with autoimmune disease history or receiving systemic immunosuppression were excluded from the trial. In every dose cohort, peripheral blood was drawn for TCR sequencing at baseline, cycle 4 day 1, and cycle 7 day 1. The samples were taken from a phase I, first-in-human, multicenter, open-label dose-escalation trial of ivuxolimab. The trial enrolled adults with locally advanced or metastatic head and neck squamous cell, hepatocellular, melanoma or renal cell carcinoma. Before TCR sequencing, CD4+ and CD8+ T cells were separately sorted from peripheral blood. This receptor was identified in an adult with an advanced solid tumor such as melanoma, head and neck, liver or kidney cancer. The rearranged chain carries TRBV27 and TRBJ1-3, with an unclear D gene assignment. The sequencing used CD4+ or CD8+ T cells sorted from blood, collected in a trial of the OX40 agonist ivuxolimab. This receptor has the CDR3 CASSPTPTGNTIYF. The DNA is as follows: TGTGCCAGCAGCCCAACCCCGACTGGAAACACCATATATTTT.